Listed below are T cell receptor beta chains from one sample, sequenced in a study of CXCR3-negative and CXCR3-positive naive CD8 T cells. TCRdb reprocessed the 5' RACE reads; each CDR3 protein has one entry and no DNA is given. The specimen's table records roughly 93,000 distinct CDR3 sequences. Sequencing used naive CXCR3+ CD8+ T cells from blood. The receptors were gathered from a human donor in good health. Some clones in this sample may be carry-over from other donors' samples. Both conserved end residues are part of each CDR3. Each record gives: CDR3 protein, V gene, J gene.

CDR3: CASSKQSWNSPLHF; V: TRBV16; J: TRBJ1-6
CDR3: CASSYWDRDTDTQYF; V: TRBV6-5; J: TRBJ2-3
CDR3: CASSLGYGREQYF; V: TRBV13; J: TRBJ2-7
CDR3: CASNELWEPLHF; V: TRBV11-2; J: TRBJ1-6
CDR3: CSVHDTAETQYF; V: TRBV29-1; J: TRBJ2-5
CDR3: CSARLADSYEQYF; V: TRBV20-1; J: TRBJ2-7
CDR3: CSATIIDRSSYNEQFF; V: TRBV29-1; J: TRBJ2-1
CDR3: CASSLGLAGGYYEQYF; V: TRBV7-2; J: TRBJ2-7
CDR3: CASSKARTDRGGTEAFF; V: TRBV21-1; J: TRBJ1-1
CDR3: CASRSPYNEQFF; V: TRBV5-1; J: TRBJ2-1